A selection of T cell receptor beta chains follows, all from one sample in a study of monozygotic twins with inflammatory bowel disease. TCRdb re-called the 5' RACE reads and catalogs CDR3 proteins one per entry, DNA excluded. The sample has approximately 330,000 distinct CDR3 sequences; the top ten hold 2% to 2.5%. Sequencing input: blood. Receptors originate from a human donor with ulcerative colitis or Crohn's disease, or a healthy co-twin of an affected twin (not recorded which). Both conserved end residues are part of each CDR3. Each record gives: V gene, J gene, CDR3 protein.

V: TRBV7-6; J: TRBJ2-7; CDR3: CASSLAGAGGYYEQYF
V: TRBV6-2/TRBV6-3; J: TRBJ2-3; CDR3: CASSYSRLADTDTQYF
V: TRBV28; J: TRBJ1-2; CDR3: CASSPRIRTRSSNYGYTF
V: TRBV6-1; J: TRBJ2-7; CDR3: CASSEETGSTYEQYF
V: TRBV5-1; J: TRBJ2-1; CDR3: CASSLSGPTYNEQFF
V: TRBV4-1; J: TRBJ1-2; CDR3: CASSEKGRDRDGYTF
V: TRBV20-1; J: TRBJ2-1; CDR3: CSASRVRSGPYNEQFF
V: TRBV12-3/TRBV12-4; J: TRBJ1-5; CDR3: CASSSGTGLDQPQHF
V: TRBV6-4; J: TRBJ1-1; CDR3: CASSITGEGEAFF
V: TRBV20-1; J: TRBJ2-1; CDR3: CSARDRASGGRYEQFF
V: TRBV7-2; J: TRBJ2-7; CDR3: CASSFQGQGAEQYF
V: TRBV6-2/TRBV6-3; J: TRBJ2-7; CDR3: CASTKGGTTYEQYF
V: TRBV7-9; J: TRBJ2-7; CDR3: CASSLVWGGLSYEQYF
V: TRBV29-1; J: TRBJ2-5; CDR3: CSVEVPTAYPVGETQYF
V: TRBV4-3; J: TRBJ2-2; CDR3: CASSHPGLAGSGELFF
V: TRBV11-2; J: TRBJ2-4; CDR3: CASSLDPGLAEVAKNIQYF
V: TRBV4-2; J: TRBJ2-3; CDR3: CASSQDLDYDTTNTQYF